The entry below gives a single T cell receptor (beta chain) sequence along with its context. Its specificity is not known. The material for each subset, its genomic DNA, was split evenly across several immunoSEQ plates. Sequencing was performed with immunoSEQ multiplex PCR; in TCRdb, only in-frame clones are kept and a portion is missing. The sample records 1,400,000 or so clones, 98% to 99% being singletons. This specimen comes from a study of shared clonotypes between healthy human individuals. General study points: Naive subsets typically showed greater estimated richness than memory subsets.

What was sequenced was naive CD4+ T cells sorted from blood. Subset given: CD45RA+ positively selected. The receptor comes from a man aged 25-40 years in good health.

CDR3 DNA sequence: TGTGCCAGCAGCTTAACGGCCGCCCTGGGCGAGCAGTACTTC. Translated: CASSLTAALGEQYF. This chain joins TRBV7-8 and TRBJ2-7; the D is unclear. The CDR3 runs to 14 residues. V was trimmed by 2 bases and J by 6 bases, leaving 14 bases between them. Looked up from germline, CDR1 is SGHVS and CDR2 is FQNEAQ.